The 13 T cell receptor beta chains listed next were all sequenced from one sample in a study of blood T cell repertoires in COVID-19. Libraries were prepared by immunoSEQ multiplex PCR; TCRdb keeps only in-frame clonotypes and omits some of them. This sample has some 230,000 clones, with just under 85% found just once. The sequenced sample was PBMCs or T cells enriched from blood (not recorded which). These receptors all stem from a middle-aged man who had recovered from COVID-19.

The chain carries TRBV30 and TRBJ2-7, with 7 nucleotides matching TRBD1. The CDR3 spans 13 residues. The V gene's germline CDR1 is GTSNPN and CDR2 SVGIG (reference sequence). V gave up 2 bases and J gave up 1 base; unmatched junction bases: 2. CDR3 sequence (DNA): TGTGCCTGGAGTTTACAGGGGTCCTACGAGCAGTACTTC. Translating gives CAWSLQGSYEQYF.

V and J are TRBV23-1 and TRBJ2-7, with TRBD1 matching 9 bases. TRBV23-1 is an ORF for which the function is uncertain. After removal of 0 bases from V and 4 bases from J, the junction contained 13 bases not matched to a gene. The CDR3 spans 18 residues. CDR3 sequence (DNA): TGCGCCAGCAGTCAATCGGAACAGGGGCCGGGACAGGGTTACGAGCAGTACTTC. It encodes CASSQSEQGPGQGYEQYF.

This chain joins TRBV28 and TRBJ2-7; TRBD1 matches at 9 bases. Trimming cost V 5 bases and J 2 bases; bases outside gene matches: 10. CDR3 length: 16 amino acids. Germline V lookup: CDR1 MDHEN, CDR2 SYDVKM. The CDR3 DNA follows: TGTGCCAGCAGTGGACGGGTAGGACAGGGGACCTACGAGCAGTACTTC. It translates to CASSGRVGQGTYEQYF.

The chain joins TRBV14 to TRBJ2-2; D not resolved. The CDR3 is 13 residues long. With 0 bases removed from V and 4 bases from J, the gap between germline ends came to 3 bases. Germline lookup yields CDR1 SGHDN and CDR2 FVKESK. CDR3 nucleotides: TGTGCCAGCAGCCAAGACAGCACCGGGGAGCTGTTTTTT. It encodes CASSQDSTGELFF.

V usage is TRBV11-3 and J usage is TRBJ2-5; D is ambiguous. Trimming stripped 1 base from V and 3 bases from J, with 6 bases between. The CDR3 contains 13 residues. Germline V gives CDR1 SGHNT, CDR2 YENEEA. The CDR3 DNA follows: TGTGCCAGCAGCTTAGGGCCAGAAGAGACCCAGTACTTC. This translates into CASSLGPEETQYF.

The V and J genes are TRBV30 and TRBJ1-1; 9 bases are a match to TRBD1. From germline, CDR1 is GTSNPN and CDR2 SVGIG (reference sequence). Trimming at V came to 4 bases and at J to 6 bases, leaving 3 bases not matched to a gene. This CDR3 contains 12 residues. The CDR3 sequence: CAWTGTGSEAFF. The CDR3 coding sequence is TGTGCCTGGACCGGGACAGGGTCTGAAGCTTTCTTT.

CDR3: CASSYPTGGRSHEQYF. In DNA form, the CDR3 reads TGTGCCAGCAGTTATCCGACAGGGGGCCGATCCCACGAGCAGTACTTC. The chain combines TRBV28 with TRBJ2-7; 10 nucleotides align to TRBD1. Germline lookup yields CDR1 MDHEN and CDR2 SYDVKM. The CDR3 consists of 16 residues. J lost 5 bases, V lost 4 bases, and 11 bases had no gene match.

This clone was detected only a few times. The genes are TRBV6-5 and TRBJ1-6, with TRBD1 matching 7 bases. V dropped 6 bases and J dropped 7; count of bases not matched to a gene: 6. The CDR3 spans 14 residues. Germline CDR1 reads MNHEY; CDR2 reads SVGAGI. DNA of the CDR3: TGTGCCAGCAGACAGACAGGGACCAATTCACCCCTCCACTTT. This encodes CASRQTGTNSPLHF.

The chain has TRBV30 and TRBJ1-2; tentatively, D is TRBD1 (6 bases). Germline loops: CDR1 GTSNPN, CDR2 SVGIG (reference sequence). Trimming removed 7 bases at V and 6 bases at J, with 18 bases between. CDR3 length: 13 residues. The CDR3, as DNA: TGTGCCTCAGTTCCGGGACATTCAAATGGCTACACCTTC. As protein: CASVPGHSNGYTF.

This chain's CDR3 is CASSPILRTGDTGELFF. CDR3 bases: TGTGCCAGCAGCCCTATCCTCCGGACAGGGGACACCGGGGAGCTGTTTTTT. The rearrangement links TRBV4-2 to TRBJ2-2, with TRBD1 matching over 9 bases. After removal of 4 bases from V and 3 bases from J, the junction contained 9 bases not matched to a gene. CDR1 and CDR2 from the germline V gene are LGHNA and YNFKEQ. This CDR3 has 17 amino acids.

The rearrangement joins TRBV19 to TRBJ1-1, with D uncertain. CDR1 and CDR2 from the germline V gene are LNHDA and SQIVND (reference sequence). The CDR3 extends over 16 amino acids. V gave up 4 bases and J gave up 0 bases, with 15 bases separating them. CDR3 DNA: TGTGCCAGTAGTAACGCGCGGGTAGCTATGAACACTGAAGCTTTCTTT. Its protein is CASSNARVAMNTEAFF.

The V and J genes are TRBV5-1 and TRBJ1-1, with 10 bases lining up with TRBD1. The CDR3 covers 15 residues. Germline values: CDR1 SGHRS, CDR2 YFSETQ. Trimming took 4 bases from V and 3 from J; bases not matched to a gene: 6. CDR3 nucleotide sequence: TGCGCCAGCAGCCAACGGGACAGGGGTGACACTGAAGCTTTCTTT. Residues: CASSQRDRGDTEAFF. The whole variable domain, remainder taken from reference TRBV5-1 and TRBJ1-1, is KAGVTQTPRYLIKTRGQQVTLSCSPISGHRSVSWYQQTPGQGLQFLFEYFSETQRNKGNFPGRFSGRQFSNSRSEMNVSTLELGDSALYLCASSQRDRGDTEAFFGQGTRLTVV.

V gene TRBV6-5 combines with J gene TRBJ2-3; perhaps TRBD1 as D (6 bases). Trimming pared 8 bases from V and 2 bases from J, leaving 11 bases between. The CDR3 length is 13 residues. Germline CDR1 MNHEY, CDR2 SVGAGI. CDR3: CASPGQTTDTQYF. The CDR3 DNA sequence: TGTGCCAGCCCCGGACAGACCACAGATACGCAGTATTTT.